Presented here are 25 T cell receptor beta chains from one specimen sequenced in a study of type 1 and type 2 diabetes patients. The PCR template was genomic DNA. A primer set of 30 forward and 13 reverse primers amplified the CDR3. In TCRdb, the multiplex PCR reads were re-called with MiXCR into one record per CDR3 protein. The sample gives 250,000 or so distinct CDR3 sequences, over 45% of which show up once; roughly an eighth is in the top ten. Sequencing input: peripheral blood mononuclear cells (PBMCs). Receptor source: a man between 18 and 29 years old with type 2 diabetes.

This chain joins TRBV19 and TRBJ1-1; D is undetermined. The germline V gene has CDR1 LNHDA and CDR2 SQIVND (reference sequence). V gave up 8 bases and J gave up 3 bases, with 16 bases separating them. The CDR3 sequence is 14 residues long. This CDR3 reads CASGPPPGDTEAFF. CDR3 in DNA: TGTGCCAGTGGGCCACCCCCCGGGGACACTGAAGCTTTCTTT.

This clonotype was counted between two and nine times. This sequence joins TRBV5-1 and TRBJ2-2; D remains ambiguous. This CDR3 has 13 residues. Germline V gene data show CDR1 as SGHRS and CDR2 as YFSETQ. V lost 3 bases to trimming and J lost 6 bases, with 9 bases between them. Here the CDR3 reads CASSSYSAGELFF. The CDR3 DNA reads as TGCGCCAGCAGCTCCTACAGTGCCGGGGAGCTGTTTTTT.

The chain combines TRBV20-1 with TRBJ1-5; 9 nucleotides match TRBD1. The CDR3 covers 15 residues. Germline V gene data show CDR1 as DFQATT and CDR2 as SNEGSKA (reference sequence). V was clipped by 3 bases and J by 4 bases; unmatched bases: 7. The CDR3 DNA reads TGCAGTGCTAGGGCTGGGACAGGGATAAATCAGCCCCAGCATTTT. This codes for CSARAGTGINQPQHF.

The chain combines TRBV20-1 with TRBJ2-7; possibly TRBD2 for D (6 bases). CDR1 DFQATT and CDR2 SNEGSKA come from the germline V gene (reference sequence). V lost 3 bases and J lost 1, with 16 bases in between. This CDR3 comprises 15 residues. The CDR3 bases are TGCAGTGCTAGTGGCGGGACTCGAACTTCCTACGAGCAGTACTTC. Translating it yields CSASGGTRTSYEQYF.

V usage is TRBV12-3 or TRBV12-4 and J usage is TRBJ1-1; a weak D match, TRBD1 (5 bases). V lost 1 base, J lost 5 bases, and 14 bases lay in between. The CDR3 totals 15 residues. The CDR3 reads CASSLEVGVGTEAFF. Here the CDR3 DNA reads TGTGCCAGCAGTTTAGAGGTGGGGGTCGGAACTGAAGCTTTCTTT.

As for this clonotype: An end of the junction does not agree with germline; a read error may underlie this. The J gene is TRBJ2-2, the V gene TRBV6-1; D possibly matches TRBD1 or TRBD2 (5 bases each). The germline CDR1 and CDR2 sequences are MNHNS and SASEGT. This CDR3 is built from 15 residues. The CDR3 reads CASSEVVRGTGEPFF. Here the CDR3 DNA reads TGTGCCAGCAGTGAAGTAGTCAGAGGGACCGGGGAGCCGTTTTTT.

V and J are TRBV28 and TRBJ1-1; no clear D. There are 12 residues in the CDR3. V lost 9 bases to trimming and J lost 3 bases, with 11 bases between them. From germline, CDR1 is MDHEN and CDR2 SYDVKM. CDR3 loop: CASQLGYTEAFF. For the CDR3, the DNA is TGTGCCAGTCAGTTAGGGTACACTGAAGCTTTCTTT.

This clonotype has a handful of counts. The CDR3 DNA follows: TGTGCCAGCAGACATAGCCGCGGGGGGGCGGGGGAGACCCAGTACTTC. Translated, it gives CASRHSRGGAGETQYF. The V call is TRBV7-2, the J call TRBJ2-5, with TRBD2 identical over 9 bases. The CDR3 length is 16 residues. V shed 6 bases, J shed 5 bases, and the junction held 13 bases outside the gene matches. Per the germline V gene, CDR1 is SGHTA and CDR2 is FQGNSA.

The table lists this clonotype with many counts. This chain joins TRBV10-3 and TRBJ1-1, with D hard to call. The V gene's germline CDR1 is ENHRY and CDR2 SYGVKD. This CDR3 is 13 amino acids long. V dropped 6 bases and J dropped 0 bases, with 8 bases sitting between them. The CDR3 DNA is TGTGCCATCAGCACCTTGCTGAACACTGAAGCTTTCTTT. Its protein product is CAISTLLNTEAFF.

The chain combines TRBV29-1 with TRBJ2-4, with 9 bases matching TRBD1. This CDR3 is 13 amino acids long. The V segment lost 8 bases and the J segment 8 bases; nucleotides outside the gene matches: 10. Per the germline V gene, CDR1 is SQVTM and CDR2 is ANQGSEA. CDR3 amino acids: CSLWDRDRDIQYF. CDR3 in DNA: TGCAGCCTATGGGACCGGGACAGGGACATTCAGTACTTC.

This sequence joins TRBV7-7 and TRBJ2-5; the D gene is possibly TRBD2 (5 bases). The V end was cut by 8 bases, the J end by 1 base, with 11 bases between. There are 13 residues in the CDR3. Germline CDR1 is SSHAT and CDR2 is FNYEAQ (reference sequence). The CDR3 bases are TGTGCCAGCGCCACGAGGGTCCAAGAGACCCAGTACTTC. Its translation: CASATRVQETQYF.

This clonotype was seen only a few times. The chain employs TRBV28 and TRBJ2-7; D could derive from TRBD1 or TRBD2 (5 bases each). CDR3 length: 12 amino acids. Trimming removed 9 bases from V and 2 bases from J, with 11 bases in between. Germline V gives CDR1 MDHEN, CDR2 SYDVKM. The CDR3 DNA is TGTGCCAGGGGTGGGGGACCCTACGAGCAGTACTTC. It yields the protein CARGGGPYEQYF. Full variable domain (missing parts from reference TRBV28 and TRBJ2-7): DVKVTQSSRYLVKRTGEKVFLECVQDMDHENMFWYRQDPGLGLRLIYFSYDVKMKEKGDIPEGYSVSREKKERFSLILESASTNQTSMYLCARGGGPYEQYFGPGTRLTVT.

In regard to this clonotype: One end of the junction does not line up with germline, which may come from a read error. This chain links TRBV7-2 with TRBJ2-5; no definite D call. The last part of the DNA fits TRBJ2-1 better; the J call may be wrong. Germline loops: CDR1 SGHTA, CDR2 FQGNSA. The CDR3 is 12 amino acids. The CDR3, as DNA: TGTGCCAGCAGCTTAGGTTACAATAAGCAGTTCTTC. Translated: CASSLGYNKQFF.

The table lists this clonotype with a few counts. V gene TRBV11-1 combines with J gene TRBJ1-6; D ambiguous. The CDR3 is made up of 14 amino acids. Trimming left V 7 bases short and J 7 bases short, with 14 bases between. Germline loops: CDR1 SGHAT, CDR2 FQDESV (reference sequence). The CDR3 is CASKREDGNSPLHF. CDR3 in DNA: TGTGCCAGCAAGCGGGAGGATGGGAATTCACCCCTCCACTTT. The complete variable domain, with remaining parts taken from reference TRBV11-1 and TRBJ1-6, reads EAEVAQSPRYKITEKSQAVAFWCDPISGHATLYWYRQILGQGPELLVQFQDESVVDDSQLPKDRFSAERLKGVDSTLKIQPAELGDSAMYLCASKREDGNSPLHFGNGTRLTVT.

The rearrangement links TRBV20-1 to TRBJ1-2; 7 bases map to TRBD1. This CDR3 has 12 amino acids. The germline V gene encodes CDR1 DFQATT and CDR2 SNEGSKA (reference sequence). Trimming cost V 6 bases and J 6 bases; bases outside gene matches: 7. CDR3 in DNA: TGCAGTGCAGCGGACAGGTTTGATGGCTACACCTTC. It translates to CSAADRFDGYTF.

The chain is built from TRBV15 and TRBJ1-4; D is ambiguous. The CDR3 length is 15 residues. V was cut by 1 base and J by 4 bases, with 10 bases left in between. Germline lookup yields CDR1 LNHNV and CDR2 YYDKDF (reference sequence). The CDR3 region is CATSRAQRNNEKLFF. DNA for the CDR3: TGTGCCACCAGCAGAGCCCAAAGAAATAATGAAAAACTGTTTTTT.

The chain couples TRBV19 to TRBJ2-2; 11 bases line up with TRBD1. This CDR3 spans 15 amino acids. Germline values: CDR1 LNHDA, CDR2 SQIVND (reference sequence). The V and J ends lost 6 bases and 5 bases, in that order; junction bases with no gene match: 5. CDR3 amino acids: CASSRTGGGTGELFF. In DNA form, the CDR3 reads TGTGCCAGTAGCAGGACAGGGGGCGGGACCGGGGAGCTGTTTTTT. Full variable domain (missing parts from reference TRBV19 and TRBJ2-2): DGGITQSPKYLFRKEGQNVTLSCEQNLNHDAMYWYRQDPGQGLRLIYYSQIVNDFQKGDIAEGYSVSREKKESFPLTVTSAQKNPTAFYLCASSRTGGGTGELFFGEGSRLTVL.

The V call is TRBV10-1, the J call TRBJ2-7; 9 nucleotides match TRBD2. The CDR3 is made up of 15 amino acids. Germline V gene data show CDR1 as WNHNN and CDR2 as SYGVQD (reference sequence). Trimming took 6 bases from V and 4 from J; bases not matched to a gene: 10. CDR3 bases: TGCGCCAGCAGGACCGCTAGCGGGGACTCGTACGAGCAGTACTTC. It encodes CASRTASGDSYEQYF.

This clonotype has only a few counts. This CDR3 is CASRGGYTEAFF. CDR3 nucleotide sequence: TGTGCCAGTAGGGGGGGATACACTGAAGCTTTCTTT. The chain links TRBV19 to TRBJ1-1, with D tentatively TRBD1 (5 bases). V was clipped by 6 bases and J by 3 bases, with 8 bases between them. Germline loops: CDR1 LNHDA, CDR2 SQIVND (reference sequence). The CDR3 loop spans 12 amino acids.

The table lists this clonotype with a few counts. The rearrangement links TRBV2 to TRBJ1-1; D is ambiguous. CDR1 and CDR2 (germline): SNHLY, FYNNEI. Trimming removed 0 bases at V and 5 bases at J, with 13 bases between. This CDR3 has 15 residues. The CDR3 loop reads CASSEAVAGKTEAFF. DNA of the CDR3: TGTGCCAGCAGTGAAGCGGTAGCGGGAAAGACTGAAGCTTTCTTT.

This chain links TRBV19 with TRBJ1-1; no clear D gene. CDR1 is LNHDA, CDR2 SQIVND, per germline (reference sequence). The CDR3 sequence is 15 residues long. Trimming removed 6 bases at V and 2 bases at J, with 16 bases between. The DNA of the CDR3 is TGTGCCAGTAGGGACCTAGGGCAGATCAACACTGAAGCTTTCTTT. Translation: CASRDLGQINTEAFF. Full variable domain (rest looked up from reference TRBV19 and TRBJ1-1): DGGITQSPKYLFRKEGQNVTLSCEQNLNHDAMYWYRQDPGQGLRLIYYSQIVNDFQKGDIAEGYSVSREKKESFPLTVTSAQKNPTAFYLCASRDLGQINTEAFFGQGTRLTVV.

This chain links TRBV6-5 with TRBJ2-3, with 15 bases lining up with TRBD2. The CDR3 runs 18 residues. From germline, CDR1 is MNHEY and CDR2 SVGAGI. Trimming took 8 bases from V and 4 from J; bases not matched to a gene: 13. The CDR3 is CASARTSGRAGVPDTQYF. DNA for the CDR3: TGTGCCAGCGCACGGACTAGCGGGAGGGCCGGGGTCCCAGATACGCAGTATTTT.

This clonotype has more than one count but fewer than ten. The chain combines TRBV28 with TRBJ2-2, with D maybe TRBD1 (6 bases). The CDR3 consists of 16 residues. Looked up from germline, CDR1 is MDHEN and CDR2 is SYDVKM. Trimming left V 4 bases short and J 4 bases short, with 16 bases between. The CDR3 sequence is CASSSLPGQITGELFF. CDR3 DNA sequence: TGTGCCAGCAGTTCGCTTCCGGGACAAATCACCGGGGAGCTGTTTTTT.

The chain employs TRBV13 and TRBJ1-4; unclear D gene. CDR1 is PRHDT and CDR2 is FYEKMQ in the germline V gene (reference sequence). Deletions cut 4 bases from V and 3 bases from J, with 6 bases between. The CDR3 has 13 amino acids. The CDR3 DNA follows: TGTGCCAGCAGCTCCTCACCTAATGAAAAACTGTTTTTT. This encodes CASSSSPNEKLFF.

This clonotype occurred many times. CDR3 sequence reads: CAISEEAGNTYEQYF. The CDR3 nucleotides are TGTGCCATCAGTGAGGAAGCAGGTAACACCTACGAGCAGTACTTC. V gene TRBV10-3 combines with J gene TRBJ2-7; D unresolved. The V end was cut by 2 bases, the J end by 2 bases, with 13 bases between. Germline V gene lookup returns CDR1 ENHRY and CDR2 SYGVKD. The CDR3 is made up of 15 amino acids.